One and the same sample provided the 5 T cell receptor beta chains below, sequenced in a study of human T cells and chemical hapten exposure. Time point of the sample: pre-sensitization, week 0. The treatment denotes: therapeutic diphenylcyclopropenone sensitization with weekly scalp DPC. One entry per CDR3 protein, called by TCRdb with MiXCR from the RACE reads. The data contain over 35,000 distinct CDR3 sequences, 10% of them singletons. The sequences come from whole blood, collected in connection with sensitization to the hapten diphenylcyclopropenone (DPC). The receptors shown here come from a man aged 30 to 45 with alopecia areata. Some clones in this sample may be carry-over from other donors' samples.

This clonotype was detected ten times or more. This sequence joins TRBV12-3 or TRBV12-4 and TRBJ1-3; perhaps TRBD1 as D (5 bases). The CDR3 has 16 residues. V gave up 3 bases and J gave up 0 bases, with 12 bases separating them. CDR3 DNA sequence: TGTGCCAGCAGTTTGGTCGGGGCGTACTCTGGAAACACCATATATTTT. Protein sequence: CASSLVGAYSGNTIYF.

In its sample, this clonotype was seen many times. The chain carries TRBV18 and TRBJ2-3; D is unresolved. CDR3 length: 13 residues. Germline V CDR1 and CDR2: KGHSH, LQKENI. The germline V and J ends were trimmed by 3 bases and 4 bases, with 8 bases remaining between them. As DNA, the CDR3 is TGTGCCAGCTCACCTTTTCCCGCAGATACGCAGTATTTT. Amino acid sequence: CASSPFPADTQYF.

As regards this clonotype: Germline is not matched at one junction end, which may reflect a read error. V usage is TRBV7-9 and J usage is TRBJ2-1; TRBD2 matches at 9 bases. This CDR3 has 14 residues. Germline V gene sequence: CDR1 SEHNR, CDR2 FQNEAQ (reference sequence). CDR3 nucleotide sequence: TGTGCCAGCAGCCTAGCGGGAAGGTTCAATGAGCAGTTCTTC. This encodes CASSLAGRFNEQFF.

The chain couples TRBV6-5 to TRBJ1-2; D is possibly TRBD1 (5 bases). The CDR3 contains 19 residues. Per the germline V gene, CDR1 is MNHEY and CDR2 is SVGAGI. V lost 0 bases and J 0 bases, leaving 20 bases between the germline ends. This CDR3 is CASSYSISTARATNYGYTF. CDR3 DNA: TGTGCCAGCAGTTACTCTATTAGCACGGCCAGGGCGACTAACTATGGCTACACCTTC.

This clonotype was observed a few times. V gene TRBV12-3 or TRBV12-4 combines with J gene TRBJ1-5; 9 nucleotides align to TRBD1. The CDR3 loop spans 14 amino acids. V trimming: 5 bases; J trimming: 7 bases; junction bases outside the gene matches: 6. The CDR3: CASSITGGHQPQHF. CDR3 DNA: TGTGCCAGCAGTATTACAGGGGGCCACCAGCCCCAGCATTTT.